Following are 13 T cell receptor beta chains from one sample sequenced in a study of T-cell memory formation after mild COVID-19. Each CDR3 protein gets one entry after TCRdb re-called the 5' RACE reads with MiXCR. The sample includes under 350,000 distinct CDR3 sequences, roughly 15% of them seen just once. Sequences were obtained from PBMCs or a T cell subset sorted from them (not recorded which). These receptor sequences come from a man younger than 35 who had mild COVID-19 (a few samples of this study predate the infection). Cell type and time point are not known.

This clonotype was detected only a few times. The genes are TRBV6-2 or TRBV6-3 and TRBJ2-7; D might be TRBD1 (6 bases). V was trimmed by 5 bases and J by 2 bases, leaving 13 bases between them. CDR3 length equals 14 residues. CDR1 is MNHEY, CDR2 SVGEGT, per germline. The CDR3 sequence is CASSEDRSTYEQYV. CDR3 sequence (DNA): TGTGCCAGCAGTGAGGACAGATCTACCTACGAGCAGTACGTC.

The V gene is TRBV7-2, the J gene TRBJ2-3, with D perhaps matching TRBD2 (5 bases). Germline-derived CDR1 and CDR2 are SGHTA and FQGNSA. Trimming removed 5 bases from V and 4 bases from J, with 16 bases in between. CDR3 length: 15 residues. CDR3 sequence reads: CASSTGDAVPDTQYF. As DNA, the CDR3 is TGTGCCAGCAGCACCGGGGATGCGGTCCCAGATACGCAGTATTTT.

This clonotype was recorded a few times. CDR3 region: CASSLSAGGYAEETQYF. In DNA form, the CDR3 reads TGTGCCAGCAGTTTAAGCGCGGGCGGCTATGCTGAGGAGACCCAGTACTTC. The chain employs TRBV12-3 or TRBV12-4 and TRBJ2-5; a possible D gene is TRBD2 (5 bases). Trimming left V 2 bases short and J 5 bases short, with 21 bases between. The CDR3 covers 17 residues.

This clonotype appeared a few times. The chain is built from TRBV29-1 and TRBJ2-2, with TRBD1 identical over 7 bases. Trimming cost V 5 bases and J 4 bases; bases outside gene matches: 4. The CDR3 totals 13 residues. Germline CDR1 reads SQVTM; CDR2 reads ANQGSEA. In DNA, the CDR3 is TGCAGCGTTCGGGGACAGATCACCGGGGAGCTGTTTTTT. It specifies CSVRGQITGELFF.

This clonotype was recorded many times. The V and J genes are TRBV4-3 and TRBJ2-1, with 11 bases that match TRBD2. The germline V gene encodes CDR1 LGHNA and CDR2 YSLEER. The CDR3 length is 15 residues. After removal of 2 bases from V and 6 bases from J, the junction contained 3 bases not matched to a gene. The CDR3 is CASSQPSGGINEQFF. The DNA of the CDR3 is TGCGCCAGCAGCCAACCTAGCGGGGGGATCAATGAGCAGTTCTTC.

The gene calls are TRBV5-1 and TRBJ2-2, with TRBD1 identical over 7 bases. The V and J ends lost 5 bases and 1 base, in that order; junction bases with no gene match: 5. The germline gives CDR1 SGHRS, CDR2 YFSETQ. This CDR3 has 15 residues. Written as DNA, the CDR3 is TGCGCCAGCAGACTACAGGGGAGGAACACCGGGGAGCTGTTTTTT. Translated: CASRLQGRNTGELFF.

This clonotype has only a few counts. This rearrangement joins TRBV5-1 to TRBJ2-2; the D gene is possibly TRBD1 (5 bases). Germline CDR1 SGHRS, CDR2 YFSETQ. V lost 0 bases and J lost 6, with 15 bases in between. The CDR3 runs to 16 residues. The CDR3 protein is CASSLAAQGAAGELFF. CDR3 sequence (DNA): TGCGCCAGCAGCTTGGCCGCGCAGGGCGCAGCCGGGGAGCTGTTTTTT.

In its sample, this clonotype was seen many times. Here the CDR3 DNA reads TGTGCCAGCAGCTTGCGGCTTGGCGCCCTCAGCACAGATACGCAGTATTTT. It specifies CASSLRLGALSTDTQYF. The chain joins TRBV5-5 to TRBJ2-3, with unresolved D. CDR1 is SGHKS, CDR2 YYEKEE, per germline (reference sequence). This CDR3 contains 17 residues. Trimming removed 1 base at V and 0 bases at J, with 15 bases between.

The DNA for the CDR3 is TGTGCCAGCAGCCCGGACAGGGGGCGGCTTGGTGCCAAAAACATTCAGTACTTC. The encoded protein is CASSPDRGRLGAKNIQYF. The genes are TRBV7-6 and TRBJ2-4; 11 bases match TRBD1. The length of the CDR3 is 18 residues. CDR1 and CDR2 (germline): SGHVS, FNYEAQ. The V gene end was trimmed by 5 bases and the J gene end by 1 base; junction bases not matched to a gene: 10. Based on the CDR3 plus reference TRBV7-6 and TRBJ2-4, the full variable domain is GAGVSQSPRYKVTKRGQDVALRCDPISGHVSLYWYRQALGQGPEFLTYFNYEAQQDKSGLPNDRFSAERPEGSISTLTIQRTEQRDSAMYRCASSPDRGRLGAKNIQYFGAGTRLSVL.

This clonotype occurred many times. The V call is TRBV27, the J call TRBJ1-5; unclear D gene. The CDR3 runs to 13 residues. The V end was cut by 2 bases, the J end by 6 bases, with 8 bases between. CDR1 and CDR2 from the germline V gene are MNHEY and SMNVEV (reference sequence). The DNA for the CDR3 is TGTGCCAGCAGTTTAGATGTGGGTCAGCCCCAGCATTTT. It is translated as CASSLDVGQPQHF.

This clonotype was seen more than once but under ten times. The rearrangement joins TRBV3-1 to TRBJ2-6, with D unresolved. Germline V gene data show CDR1 as LGHDT and CDR2 as YNNKEL (reference sequence). Trimming cost V 0 bases and J 1 base, with 4 bases left between them. The CDR3 length is 15 residues. The CDR3 sequence: CASSQEISGANVLTF. DNA for the CDR3: TGTGCCAGCAGCCAAGAAATTTCTGGGGCCAACGTCCTGACTTTC.

This clonotype was detected a few times. The V and J genes are TRBV7-2 and TRBJ2-3; the match to TRBD2 covers 8 bases. Per the germline V gene, CDR1 is SGHTA and CDR2 is FQGNSA. This CDR3 has 16 amino acids. The V and J ends lost 2 bases and 5 bases, in that order; junction bases with no gene match: 9. The CDR3 reads CASSLFGTRIRDTQYF. As DNA, the CDR3 is TGTGCCAGCAGCTTATTCGGGACTAGGATTAGAGATACGCAGTATTTT.

This clonotype was counted between two and nine times. J is TRBJ2-7 and V is TRBV7-9; D may be TRBD1 or TRBD2 (6 bases each). The germline gives CDR1 SEHNR, CDR2 FQNEAQ (reference sequence). The CDR3 has 13 residues. V was trimmed by 4 bases and J by 6 bases, leaving 13 bases between them. The chain's CDR3 is CASSWRGFGEQYF. CDR3 DNA sequence: TGTGCCAGCAGCTGGAGGGGGTTTGGCGAGCAGTACTTC.